Below are 23 T cell receptor beta chains sequenced from a single sample in a study of beta chain features in type 1 diabetes. The sequenced template was cDNA made from the entire isolated RNA. Sequencing used immunoSEQ multiplex PCR; TCRdb keeps in-frame clones, though not all of them. The sample lists around 290,000 clones, roughly 8% seen once, with approximately 1% in the top ten. The sequenced material came from central memory CD4+ T cells from blood. The receptors derive from a woman in her late teens or twenties in good health.

The gene calls are TRBV19 and TRBJ2-3; the match to TRBD1 covers 10 bases. J gave up 6 bases and V 5 bases, and 8 bases lay outside the gene matches. CDR1 and CDR2 from the germline V gene are LNHDA and SQIVND (reference sequence). This CDR3 has 15 amino acids. Here the CDR3 DNA reads TGTGCCAGTAGTGATGACAGGGGGCGCTTTGATACGCAGTATTTT. Encoded protein: CASSDDRGRFDTQYF.

This clone was detected a few times. The chain has TRBV7-3 and TRBJ1-6, with a weak D call TRBD1 (5 bases). Per germline, CDR1 SGHTA and CDR2 FQGTGA. The CDR3 contains 13 residues. V was clipped by 3 bases and J by 10 bases, with 10 bases between them. The chain's CDR3 is CASSLQGGSPLHF. CDR3 in DNA: TGTGCCAGCAGCTTGCAGGGAGGGTCACCCCTCCACTTT.

V and J are TRBV27 and TRBJ1-4; TRBD1 is a possible D gene (6 bases). The V end lost 1 base, the J end lost 3 bases, and 12 bases lay between the germline ends. The CDR3 contains 16 residues. The germline CDR1 and CDR2 sequences are MNHEY and SMNVEV (reference sequence). CDR3 sequence: CASSLYGGGANEKLFF. Written as DNA, the CDR3 is TGTGCCAGCAGTTTATACGGGGGCGGAGCTAATGAAAAACTGTTTTTT. Full variable domain (remainder filled in from reference TRBV27 and TRBJ1-4): EAQVTQNPRYLITVTGKKLTVTCSQNMNHEYMSWYRQDPGLGLRQIYYSMNVEVTDKGDVPEGYKVSRKEKRNFPLILESPSPNQTSLYFCASSLYGGGANEKLFFGSGTQLSVL.

At least ten counts were recorded for this clone. This rearrangement joins TRBV18 to TRBJ2-7; 7 bases map to TRBD1. The CDR3 has 14 residues. V shed 5 bases, J shed 3 bases, and the junction held 7 bases outside the gene matches. The germline V gene encodes CDR1 KGHSH and CDR2 LQKENI. The CDR3 nucleotides are TGTGCCAGCTCAATTAACGGACAGGTCTACGAGCAGTACTTC. It yields the protein CASSINGQVYEQYF.

The rearrangement uses TRBV18 and TRBJ1-4; 7 bases align to TRBD1. CDR3 length: 16 residues. V shed 2 bases and J 8 bases; nucleotides not matched to a gene: 11. Germline lookup yields CDR1 KGHSH and CDR2 LQKENI. CDR3 sequence: CASSPSAQGIDEKLFF. The CDR3 DNA reads as TGTGCCAGCTCACCAAGTGCACAGGGGATCGACGAAAAACTGTTTTTT.

The chain links TRBV2 to TRBJ2-7; TRBD2 agrees at 7 bases. The CDR3 has 12 amino acids. The ends lost 8 bases at V and 1 base at J; junction bases unmatched: 2. CDR1 SNHLY and CDR2 FYNNEI come from the germline V gene. The CDR3 nucleotides read TGTGCCAGCCAAGCGGGGTCCTACGAGCAGTACTTC. It translates to CASQAGSYEQYF.

As DNA, the CDR3 is TGTGCCAGCAGCTCTTCCGGGACAGGGGCCCCGCTCGTAGAGACCCAGTACTTC. Translating gives CASSSSGTGAPLVETQYF. The gene calls are TRBV7-2 and TRBJ2-5; 10 bases map to TRBD1. V shed 4 bases, J shed 4 bases, and the junction held 15 bases outside the gene matches. Looked up from germline, CDR1 is SGHTA and CDR2 is FQGNSA. The CDR3 spans 18 residues. Full variable domain (rest looked up from reference TRBV7-2 and TRBJ2-5): GAGVSQSPSNKVTEKGKDVELRCDPISGHTALYWYRQSLGQGLEFLIYFQGNSAPDKSGLPSDRFSAERTGGSVSTLTIQRTQQEDSAVYLCASSSSGTGAPLVETQYFGPGTRLLVL.

This clone appeared a few times. J is TRBJ2-3 and V is TRBV20-1; TRBD1 is a possible D gene (5 bases). CDR3 length: 11 residues. CDR1 and CDR2 (germline): DFQATT, SNEGSKA (reference sequence). V lost 6 bases to trimming and J lost 5 bases, with 9 bases between them. The CDR3 region has the DNA TGCAGTGCGGAACAGGTAGATACGCAGTATTTT. Protein sequence: CSAEQVDTQYF.

The table lists this clone with a few counts. The chain recombines TRBV6-1 with TRBJ1-6; D call uncertain. The V and J ends lost 1 base and 6 bases respectively, with 10 bases between them. The CDR3 consists of 15 residues. CDR1 is MNHNS, CDR2 SASEGT, per germline. The CDR3 sequence: CASSEGSYPNSPLHF. Here the CDR3 DNA reads TGTGCCAGCAGTGAAGGCAGTTACCCTAATTCACCCCTCCACTTT.

This clone was observed a few times. J is TRBJ1-2 and V is TRBV6-5; a weak D match, TRBD1 (5 bases). Trimming removed 9 bases at V and 2 bases at J, with 13 bases between. The CDR3 has 13 amino acids. CDR1 and CDR2 from the germline V gene are MNHEY and SVGAGI. Here the CDR3 reads CASRRGSNYGYTF. In nucleotides, the CDR3 is TGTGCCAGTCGTAGGGGTAGCAACTATGGCTACACCTTC.

Remarks on this clone: Other DNA sequences within the sample encode an identical CDR3. V gene TRBV7-9 combines with J gene TRBJ2-3, with D hard to call. The length of the CDR3 is 11 residues. V lost 5 bases and J lost 9, with 9 bases in between. CDR1 is SEHNR and CDR2 is FQNEAQ in the germline V gene (reference sequence). CDR3 coding DNA: TGTGCCAGCAGCCGGGCGGAAACGCAGTATTTT. It codes for CASSRAETQYF.

In the case of this clone: Other DNA sequences of this sample code for an identical CDR3. The rearrangement uses TRBV7-3 and TRBJ1-1; D ambiguous. V lost 0 bases to trimming and J lost 3 bases, with 8 bases between them. Germline V gives CDR1 SGHTA, CDR2 FQGTGA. The CDR3 loop spans 14 amino acids. In DNA form, the CDR3 reads TGTGCCAGCAGCTTAACAGGCCCCGACACTGAAGCTTTCTTT. Translating gives CASSLTGPDTEAFF.

In its sample, this clone was seen a few times. The sample has other DNA sequences that encode this CDR3 too. V is TRBV6-5 and J is TRBJ1-2; the D is unclear. Trimming shortened V by 5 bases and J by 4 bases, and 8 bases separated the two germline ends. Germline loops: CDR1 MNHEY, CDR2 SVGAGI. The CDR3 is 12 residues long. The CDR3 loop reads CASSTGTYGYTF. The CDR3 DNA reads TGTGCCAGCAGTACGGGTACCTATGGCTACACCTTC.

This sequence joins TRBV7-7 and TRBJ2-5; TRBD1 matches at 8 bases. Germline V gene lookup returns CDR1 SSHAT and CDR2 FNYEAQ (reference sequence). V lost 5 bases and J lost 4; bases outside the gene matches: 9. This CDR3 contains 15 residues. As DNA, the CDR3 is TGTGCCAGCAGCCCGACAGGGGATTCAGGAGAGACCCAGTACTTC. Its protein is CASSPTGDSGETQYF.

This clone was recorded a few times. This chain links TRBV7-2 with TRBJ2-4, with a tentative D call TRBD1 (5 bases). The CDR3 covers 12 residues. Trimming took off 5 bases at V and 7 bases at J, with 9 bases between the two ends. Germline V CDR1 and CDR2: SGHTA, FQGNSA. CDR3 coding DNA: TGTGCCAGCAGCCTCCGACAGAACATTCAGTACTTC. Amino acids: CASSLRQNIQYF.

This clone was detected only a few times. The chain couples TRBV19 to TRBJ2-3; TRBD1 might be the D (5 bases). The length of the CDR3 is 15 residues. Trimming shortened V by 7 bases and J by 0 bases, and 14 bases separated the two germline ends. Germline V lookup: CDR1 LNHDA, CDR2 SQIVND (reference sequence). The CDR3 loop reads CASTNQGRSTDTQYF. CDR3 coding DNA: TGTGCCAGTACCAATCAGGGAAGGAGCACAGATACGCAGTATTTT.

The table lists this clone with a few counts. The gene calls are TRBV29-1 and TRBJ2-2, with D unclear. Between the trimmed V and J ends, which lost 7 bases and 1 base, there was a span of 13 bases. CDR3 length: 14 amino acids. Germline V gene lookup returns CDR1 SQVTM and CDR2 ANQGSEA. The chain's CDR3 is CSARSRQNTGELFF. CDR3 nucleotides: TGCAGCGCCCGTTCGAGGCAGAACACCGGGGAGCTGTTTTTT.

V gene TRBV4-1 combines with J gene TRBJ2-5, with 11 bases that match TRBD1. V lost 4 bases to trimming and J lost 4 bases; unmatched junction nucleotides: 5. Germline V gene lookup returns CDR1 MGHRA and CDR2 YSYEKL. The CDR3 loop spans 15 amino acids. CDR3: CASSRGQGAIETQYF. The CDR3 DNA follows: TGCGCCAGCAGCCGCGGACAGGGGGCTATAGAGACCCAGTACTTC.

This clone was seen a handful of times. The V and J genes are TRBV27 and TRBJ2-7; 7 nucleotides match TRBD2. The CDR3 sequence is 14 residues long. Germline V CDR1 and CDR2: MNHEY, SMNVEV (reference sequence). The J segment lost 5 bases and the V segment lost 2 bases, leaving 6 bases of the junction unmatched. As DNA, the CDR3 is TGTGCCAGCAGTTTACTGGGCGGGAGTCACGAGCAGTACTTC. This encodes CASSLLGGSHEQYF.

This chain links TRBV14 with TRBJ1-2, with 7 bases that match TRBD1. This CDR3 has 13 amino acids. Per the germline V gene, CDR1 is SGHDN and CDR2 is FVKESK. After removal of 2 bases from V and 7 bases from J, the junction contained 4 bases not matched to a gene. As DNA, the CDR3 is TGTGCCAGCAGCCAAAACAGGGGTGGTGGCTACACCTTC. This translates into CASSQNRGGGYTF.

This clone has only a few counts. This rearrangement joins TRBV7-9 to TRBJ1-5; D gene unclear. The CDR3 has 17 amino acids. Germline V lookup: CDR1 SEHNR, CDR2 FQNEAQ (reference sequence). The ends were cut back, 5 bases at V and 2 bases at J, with 19 bases in the middle. The CDR3 DNA reads TGTGCCAGCAGCCCACTGACCGCGGACGTTGGCAATCAGCCCCAGCATTTT. It yields the protein CASSPLTADVGNQPQHF. Complete variable domain (other parts from reference TRBV7-9 and TRBJ1-5): DTGVSQNPRHKITKRGQNVTFRCDPISEHNRLYWYRQTLGQGPEFLTYFQNEAQLEKSRLLSDRFSAERPKGSFSTLEIQRTEQGDSAMYLCASSPLTADVGNQPQHFGDGTRLSIL.

The table lists this clone with a few counts. The V call is TRBV2, the J call TRBJ2-1; D unresolved. CDR1 and CDR2 from the germline V gene are SNHLY and FYNNEI. The CDR3 is 14 amino acids. The V end was cut by 4 bases, the J end by 5 bases, with 12 bases between. The CDR3 spells CASSVRLVDNEQFF. The CDR3, as DNA: TGTGCCAGCAGTGTACGTCTAGTTGACAATGAGCAGTTCTTC.

J is TRBJ2-2 and V is TRBV11-3; D is uncertain. The CDR3 covers 15 residues. The V gene lost 4 bases and the J gene lost 2 bases, with 11 bases spanning the gap. The V gene's germline CDR1 is SGHNT and CDR2 YENEEA. The CDR3 sequence: CASSYSTYNTGELFF. The CDR3 DNA is TGTGCCAGCAGCTATAGCACGTATAACACCGGGGAGCTGTTTTTT.